The 21 T cell receptor beta chains below all came from one sample that was sequenced in a study of beta chain features in type 1 diabetes. The study, taken as a whole, reports: Moderate yet significant TCRB CDR3 shortening was seen in Type 1 diabetes patients in all four CD4+ subsets.

Their specific antigens are unknown. Expressed TCRB transcripts were sequenced after all isolated RNA was converted to cDNA. Using immunoSEQ multiplex PCR, the repertoire was profiled, and TCRdb retains in-frame clones only, with some absent. The table has some 640,000 clones, over 11% seen once. Sequencing was performed on naive CD4+ T cells from blood. The source of these receptors is a man between 18 and 35 years old with type 1 diabetes.

This clone has just a few counts. The chain uses TRBV5-4 and TRBJ2-1; D not certain. V was shortened by 3 bases and J by 10 bases, with 11 bases between the two germline ends. This CDR3 has 12 residues. Germline V lookup: CDR1 SGHNT, CDR2 YYREEE (reference sequence). The CDR3 DNA sequence: TGTGCCAGCAGCTCGAGCCTAGGCGAGCAGTTCTTC. Residues: CASSSSLGEQFF.

This clone was found a few times. CDR3 DNA sequence: TGCGCCAGCAGCCCGGGGTTAGGGCCGTACGAGCAGTACTTC. Translating gives CASSPGLGPYEQYF. This chain uses TRBV5-1 with TRBJ2-7; tentative D call: TRBD2 (5 bases). From germline, CDR1 is SGHRS and CDR2 YFSETQ. V was pared by 4 bases and J by 4 bases, with 15 bases between. The CDR3 extends over 14 amino acids.

This chain links TRBV10-3 with TRBJ1-2; D gene unclear. Germline V gives CDR1 ENHRY, CDR2 SYGVKD. This CDR3 has 13 amino acids. V was trimmed by 3 bases and J by 6 bases, leaving 11 bases between them. CDR3 in DNA: TGTGCCATCAGTGACGTTGGTTACGATGGCTACACCTTC. Protein: CAISDVGYDGYTF.

This clone has a handful of counts. This CDR3 is also generated by other DNA sequences in the sample. The V and J genes are TRBV7-2 and TRBJ2-7; 7 positions match TRBD1. The V gene's germline CDR1 is SGHTA and CDR2 FQGNSA. V shed 3 bases, J shed 3 bases, and the junction held 2 bases outside the gene matches. This CDR3 has 13 residues. CDR3 in amino acids: CASSLGQNYEQYF. The CDR3 DNA sequence: TGTGCCAGCAGCTTGGGACAGAACTACGAGCAGTACTTC.

This clone was recorded a few times. V is TRBV7-2 and J is TRBJ2-1; weak D call: TRBD1 (6 bases). The CDR3 is 15 residues long. The germline V gene encodes CDR1 SGHTA and CDR2 FQGNSA. V lost 5 bases, J lost 0 bases, and 11 bases lay in between. CDR3 amino acids: CASSTDRSSYNEQFF. For the CDR3, the DNA is TGTGCCAGCAGCACGGACAGAAGCTCCTACAATGAGCAGTTCTTC.

The chain has TRBV28 and TRBJ2-2, with D perhaps matching TRBD1 or TRBD2 (6 bases each). V gave up 6 bases and J gave up 2 bases, with 13 bases separating them. CDR1 is MDHEN, CDR2 SYDVKM, per germline. The length of the CDR3 is 15 residues. The CDR3 is CASSDGGLNTGELFF. Written as DNA, the CDR3 is TGTGCCAGCAGCGATGGGGGGCTAAACACCGGGGAGCTGTTTTTT.

The chain joins TRBV5-1 to TRBJ2-7; D is unresolved. The CDR3 contains 13 residues. V lost 0 bases and J lost 3, with 7 bases in between. From germline, CDR1 is SGHRS and CDR2 YFSETQ. CDR3 DNA sequence: TGCGCCAGCAGCTTGGCCCCGAACTACGAGCAGTACTTC. This gives the protein CASSLAPNYEQYF.

The chain couples TRBV30 to TRBJ2-7, with 9 bases lining up with TRBD1. After removal of 7 bases from V and 3 bases from J, the junction contained 7 bases not matched to a gene. Germline V CDR1 and CDR2: GTSNPN, SVGIG (reference sequence). The CDR3 runs 13 residues. The CDR3 region has the DNA TGTGCCTCGTGGGACAGGGAGCGCTACGAGCAGTACTTC. Its protein product is CASWDRERYEQYF.

This clone was seen a handful of times. The chain has TRBV19 and TRBJ1-1; D perhaps matches TRBD1 (6 bases). The length of the CDR3 is 12 residues. V was pared by 8 bases and J by 6 bases, with 13 bases between. Germline CDR1 LNHDA, CDR2 SQIVND (reference sequence). CDR3 nucleotide sequence: TGTGCCAGTCAGACAGGCGCTGCTGAAGCTTTCTTT. It codes for CASQTGAAEAFF.

The V call is TRBV5-1, the J call TRBJ2-7, with D possibly matching TRBD1 (6 bases). CDR1 is SGHRS and CDR2 is YFSETQ in the germline V gene. The CDR3 is made up of 13 amino acids. The V end lost 4 bases, the J end lost 3 bases, and 11 bases lay between the germline ends. The chain's CDR3 is CASSPGANYEQYF. The CDR3 DNA reads as TGCGCCAGCAGCCCAGGGGCTAACTACGAGCAGTACTTC.

The rearrangement uses TRBV7-3 and TRBJ1-2; 7 nucleotides match TRBD1. This CDR3 spans 15 amino acids. With V trimmed by 5 bases and J by 4 bases, 10 bases remained unmatched. Germline CDR1 and CDR2: SGHTA and FQGTGA. The CDR3 protein is CASSPMGGGGYGYTF. The CDR3 DNA sequence: TGTGCCAGCAGCCCCATGGGAGGGGGCGGCTATGGCTACACCTTC.

This rearrangement joins TRBV7-9 to TRBJ1-1, with D unresolved. From germline, CDR1 is SEHNR and CDR2 FQNEAQ (reference sequence). V lost 5 bases and J lost 3, with 13 bases in between. The length of the CDR3 is 14 residues. The CDR3 sequence is CASSLQTMDTEAFF. CDR3 bases: TGTGCCAGCAGCCTACAGACAATGGACACTGAAGCTTTCTTT.

This clone was counted a few times. The CDR3 coding sequence is TGCGCCAGCAGTCAACTCGGGACAGCTCAACACAAGCCCCAGCATTTT. Translation gives CASSQLGTAQHKPQHF. The V gene is TRBV23-1, the J gene TRBJ1-5; 7 bases fit TRBD1. TRBV23-1 is an ORF for which the function is uncertain. The length of the CDR3 is 16 residues. Germline trimming cut 2 bases from V and 8 bases from J; bases unmatched to any gene: 12.

A note on this clone: Other DNA sequences of this sample code for an identical CDR3. The rearrangement links TRBV30 to TRBJ2-5; the match to TRBD2 covers 7 bases. Trimming removed 3 bases from V and 4 bases from J; junction bases left unmatched: 8. CDR3 length: 14 amino acids. The V gene's germline CDR1 is GTSNPN and CDR2 SVGIG (reference sequence). CDR3 region: CAWSATGGRETQYF. In nucleotides, the CDR3 is TGTGCCTGGAGCGCGACGGGGGGTCGAGAGACCCAGTACTTC.

The chain combines TRBV6-6 with TRBJ2-1; D is perhaps TRBD2 (6 bases). Germline V gene data show CDR1 as MNHNY and CDR2 as SVGAGI (reference sequence). The length of the CDR3 is 15 residues. Trimming shortened V by 2 bases and J by 1 base, and 9 bases separated the two germline ends. The DNA of the CDR3 is TGTGCCAGCAGTTACGGGCTAGCGTCCTACAATGAGCAGTTCTTC. The encoded protein is CASSYGLASYNEQFF.

The V gene is TRBV11-2, the J gene TRBJ2-3; D is possibly TRBD1 (5 bases). This CDR3 is 13 amino acids long. The V and J ends lost 5 bases and 5 bases respectively, with 11 bases between them. The germline V gene encodes CDR1 SGHAT and CDR2 FQNNGV. CDR3 DNA sequence: TGTGCCAGCAGCGGGGCAGCGCGAGATACGCAGTATTTT. It specifies CASSGAARDTQYF.

This clone was seen a handful of times. The chain has TRBV7-9 and TRBJ2-7, with 10 positions matching TRBD1. The CDR3 spans 13 residues. Germline CDR1 SEHNR, CDR2 FQNEAQ (reference sequence). Losses at the gene ends were 5 bases for V and 9 bases for J; bases not matched to a gene: 7. The CDR3 nucleotides read TGTGCCAGCAGCCTCGACAGGGGGCGAAGGCAGTACTTC. Protein: CASSLDRGRRQYF.

This clone appeared a few times. This chain uses TRBV30 with TRBJ2-7; 10 bases are a match to TRBD2. The germline V gene has CDR1 GTSNPN and CDR2 SVGIG (reference sequence). The length of the CDR3 is 16 residues. V dropped 2 bases and J dropped 7; count of bases not matched to a gene: 14. The CDR3 nucleotides read TGTGCCTGGAGTCAGGGGGCTAGCGGGAGAACGGCGGAGCAGTACTTC. Protein: CAWSQGASGRTAEQYF.

V and J are TRBV19 and TRBJ2-1; D is undetermined. Germline V gives CDR1 LNHDA, CDR2 SQIVND (reference sequence). With 4 bases removed from V and 2 bases from J, the gap between germline ends came to 12 bases. The CDR3 is 15 amino acids. CDR3 sequence reads: CASSSPRLAYNEQFF. CDR3 sequence (DNA): TGTGCCAGTAGTAGCCCCCGCTTGGCCTACAATGAGCAGTTCTTC.

The chain recombines TRBV14 with TRBJ2-5; TRBD1 might be the D (6 bases). Germline-derived CDR1 and CDR2 are SGHDN and FVKESK. V gave up 5 bases and J gave up 0 bases, with 10 bases separating them. The CDR3 length is 14 residues. CDR3 coding DNA: TGTGCCAGCAGCAAAGGGGGTCACCAAGAGACCCAGTACTTC. Amino acid sequence: CASSKGGHQETQYF.

This clone was seen only a few times. V usage is TRBV23-1 and J usage is TRBJ2-5; D gene uncertain. TRBV23-1 is flagged as an ORF with uncertain function. V shed 0 bases and J shed 2 bases, with 7 bases lying between them. There are 14 residues in the CDR3. CDR3 DNA: TGCGCCAGCAGTCAATCGCCAGGTCAAGAGACCCAGTACTTC. Translation: CASSQSPGQETQYF.